Listed below are T cell receptor beta chains from one sample, sequenced in a study of shared clonotypes between healthy human individuals. Using immunoSEQ multiplex PCR, the repertoire was profiled, and TCRdb retains in-frame clones only, with some absent. The sample shows 1.6 million or so clones, approximately 98.5% of them seen only once. The sample consisted of naive CD4+ T cells sorted from blood. The receptors were sampled from a man aged 25-45 years in good health. Each CDR3 is given with its conserved first and last residue. A D gene is named only where the DNA matches it firmly. Some rows have no size entry. The others give once, few or many, or a class for an expanded clone.

>-|TRBJ2-7|-|TRBV18
CASSALRDTYEQYF
TGTGCCAGCTCAGCGTTACGGGACACCTACGAGCAGTACTTC
>TRBD1|TRBJ1-2|-|TRBV11-2
CASSTGGLGYTF
TGTGCCAGCAGTACAGGGGGGCTTGGCTACACCTTC
>-|TRBJ2-2|-|TRBV7-2
CASTAGAGELFF
TGTGCCAGCACCGCCGGAGCCGGGGAGCTGTTTTTT
>-|TRBJ1-4|-|TRBV30
CAWRGREKLFF
TGTGCCTGGAGGGGCCGTGAAAAACTGTTTTTT
>-|TRBJ1-2|-|TRBV11-2
CASSPFRVEGAYGYTF
TGTGCCAGCAGCCCATTCCGGGTTGAGGGAGCCTATGGCTACACCTTC
>-|TRBJ1-2|-|TRBV4-3
CASSQASQSLDPGGYTF
TGCGCCAGCAGCCAAGCCAGTCAGTCGCTGGACCCGGGGGGCTACACCTTC
>-|TRBJ2-2|-|TRBV11-2
CASSVVGYTGELFF
TGTGCCAGCAGCGTCGTGGGGTACACCGGGGAGCTGTTTTTT
>-|TRBJ2-7|once|TRBV5-1
CASSPGAQLREQYF
TGCGCCAGCAGCCCGGGGGCCCAATTGAGGGAGCAGTACTTC
>-|TRBJ2-2|once|TRBV6-1
CASSEVGVGTGELFF
TGTGCCAGCAGTGAAGTGGGGGTTGGCACCGGGGAGCTGTTTTTT
>-|TRBJ2-6|-|TRBV6-5
CASSYYEGNGANVLTF
TGTGCCAGCAGTTACTACGAGGGGAATGGGGCCAACGTCCTGACTTTC
>TRBD1|TRBJ2-2|-|TRBV6-1
CASRRYRGSTGELFF
TGTGCCAGCAGGAGATACAGGGGTAGCACCGGGGAGCTGTTTTTT
>-|TRBJ1-1|-|TRBV5-4
CASSLVGSPEAFF
TGTGCCAGCAGCTTGGTTGGATCCCCTGAAGCTTTCTTT
>-|TRBJ2-1|-|TRBV11-2
CASSPWGSSYNEQFF
TGTGCCAGCAGCCCATGGGGTAGCTCCTACAATGAGCAGTTCTTC
>-|TRBJ2-7|-|TRBV30
CAWNIGEYEQYF
TGTGCCTGGAACATTGGGGAATACGAGCAGTACTTC
>-|TRBJ1-2|-|TRBV6-5
CASTGNPAGVRGYTF
TGTGCCAGCACGGGCAACCCGGCAGGGGTTCGCGGCTACACCTTC
>TRBD2|TRBJ2-3|-|TRBV7-2
CASTLLAGTTDTQYF
TGTGCCAGTACCTTACTAGCGGGAACGACAGATACGCAGTATTTT
>-|TRBJ2-7|-|TRBV30
CAWSVNLVTEQYF
TGTGCCTGGAGTGTCAACCTAGTGACTGAGCAGTACTTC
>-|TRBJ2-7|-|TRBV2
CASSVARGEQYF
TGTGCCAGCAGCGTAGCAAGGGGCGAGCAGTACTTC
>-|TRBJ1-2|-|TRBV5-6
CASSRGRGYGYTF
TGTGCCAGCAGCAGGGGACGGGGCTATGGCTACACCTTC
>-|TRBJ2-5|-|TRBV2
CASKNSGETQYF
TGTGCCAGCAAGAACAGTGGAGAGACCCAGTACTTC
>-|TRBJ1-2|-|TRBV7-9
CASSLAGAYGYTF
TGTGCCAGCAGCTTGGCAGGGGCCTATGGCTACACCTTC
>TRBD1|TRBJ1-2|-|TRBV18
CASSRDSPGAANYGYTF
TGTGCCAGCTCAAGGGACAGCCCTGGTGCAGCTAACTATGGCTACACCTTC